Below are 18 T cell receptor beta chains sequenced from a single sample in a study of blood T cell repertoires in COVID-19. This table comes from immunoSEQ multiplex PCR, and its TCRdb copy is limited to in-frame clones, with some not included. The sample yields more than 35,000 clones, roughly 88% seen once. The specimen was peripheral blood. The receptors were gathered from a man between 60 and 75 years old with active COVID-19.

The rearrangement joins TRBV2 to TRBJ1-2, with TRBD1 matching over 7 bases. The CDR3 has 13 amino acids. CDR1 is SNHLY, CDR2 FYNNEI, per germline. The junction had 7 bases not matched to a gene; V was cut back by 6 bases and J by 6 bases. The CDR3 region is CASSEQGRDGYTF. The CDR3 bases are TGTGCCAGCAGCGAACAGGGGAGGGATGGCTACACCTTC.

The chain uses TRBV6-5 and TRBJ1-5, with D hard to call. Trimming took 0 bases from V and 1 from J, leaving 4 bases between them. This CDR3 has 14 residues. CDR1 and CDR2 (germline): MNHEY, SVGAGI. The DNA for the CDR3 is TGTGCCAGCAGTTACTCGGGCAGCAATCAGCCCCAGCATTTT. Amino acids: CASSYSGSNQPQHF.

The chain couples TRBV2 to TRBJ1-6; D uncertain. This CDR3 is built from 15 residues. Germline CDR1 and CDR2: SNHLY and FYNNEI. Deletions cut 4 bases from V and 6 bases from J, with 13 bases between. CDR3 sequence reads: CASSVTGALNSPLHF. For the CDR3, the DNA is TGTGCCAGCAGTGTAACTGGAGCCCTTAATTCACCCCTCCACTTT. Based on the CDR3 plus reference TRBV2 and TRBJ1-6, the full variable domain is EPEVTQTPSHQVTQMGQEVILRCVPISNHLYFYWYRQILGQKVEFLVSFYNNEISEKSEIFDDQFSVERPDGSNFTLKIRSTKLEDSAMYFCASSVTGALNSPLHFGNGTRLTVT.

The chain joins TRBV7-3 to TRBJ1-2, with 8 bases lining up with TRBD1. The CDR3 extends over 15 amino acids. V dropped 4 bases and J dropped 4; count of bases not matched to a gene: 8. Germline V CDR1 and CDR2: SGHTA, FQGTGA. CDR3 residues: CASSSSGGEGYGYTF. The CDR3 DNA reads TGTGCCAGCAGCTCTTCAGGGGGCGAGGGCTATGGCTACACCTTC.

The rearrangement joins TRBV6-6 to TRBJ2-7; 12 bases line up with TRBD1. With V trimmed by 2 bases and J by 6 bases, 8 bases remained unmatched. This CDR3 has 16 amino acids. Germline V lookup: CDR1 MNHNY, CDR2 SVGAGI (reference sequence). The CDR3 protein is CASSYNMGQGASEQYF. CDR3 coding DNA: TGTGCCAGCAGTTACAACATGGGACAGGGGGCTTCCGAGCAGTACTTC.

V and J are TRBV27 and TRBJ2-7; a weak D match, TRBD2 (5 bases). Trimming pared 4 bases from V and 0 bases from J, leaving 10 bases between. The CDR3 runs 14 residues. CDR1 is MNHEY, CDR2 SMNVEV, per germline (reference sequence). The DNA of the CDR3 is TGTGCCAGCAGTTATCAGCGGTCCTCCTACGAGCAGTACTTC. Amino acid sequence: CASSYQRSSYEQYF.

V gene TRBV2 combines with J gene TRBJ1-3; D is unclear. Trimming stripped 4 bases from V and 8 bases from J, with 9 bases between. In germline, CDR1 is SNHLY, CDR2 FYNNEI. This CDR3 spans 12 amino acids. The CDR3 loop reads CASSVYGDTIYF. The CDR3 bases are TGTGCCAGCAGTGTTTACGGAGACACCATATATTTT. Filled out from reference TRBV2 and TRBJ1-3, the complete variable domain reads EPEVTQTPSHQVTQMGQEVILRCVPISNHLYFYWYRQILGQKVEFLVSFYNNEISEKSEIFDDQFSVERPDGSNFTLKIRSTKLEDSAMYFCASSVYGDTIYFGEGSWLTVV.

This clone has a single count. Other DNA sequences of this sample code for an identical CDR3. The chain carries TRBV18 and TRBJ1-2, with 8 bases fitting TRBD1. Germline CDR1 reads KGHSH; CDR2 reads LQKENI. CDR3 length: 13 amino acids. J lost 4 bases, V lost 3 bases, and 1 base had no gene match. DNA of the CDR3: TGTGCCAGCTCACCGGACAGGGCCTATGGCTACACCTTC. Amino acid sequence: CASSPDRAYGYTF.

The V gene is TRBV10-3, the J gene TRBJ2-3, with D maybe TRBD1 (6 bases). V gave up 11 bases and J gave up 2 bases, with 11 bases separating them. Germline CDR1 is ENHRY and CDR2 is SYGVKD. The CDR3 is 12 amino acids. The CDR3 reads CALRDNTDTQYF. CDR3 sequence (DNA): TGTGCCCTGAGGGACAACACAGATACGCAGTATTTT.

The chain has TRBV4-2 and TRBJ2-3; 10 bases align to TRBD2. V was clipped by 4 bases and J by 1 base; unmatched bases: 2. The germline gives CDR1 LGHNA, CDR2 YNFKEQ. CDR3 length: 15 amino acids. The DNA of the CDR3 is TGTGCCAGCAGCCCCGGGACTAGCGGCACAGATACGCAGTATTTT. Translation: CASSPGTSGTDTQYF.

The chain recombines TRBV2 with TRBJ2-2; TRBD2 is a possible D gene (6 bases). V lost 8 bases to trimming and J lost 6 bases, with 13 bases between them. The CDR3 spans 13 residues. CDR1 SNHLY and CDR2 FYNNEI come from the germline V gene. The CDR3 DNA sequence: TGTGCCAGCTCTAGCGAGTCCTCCGGGGAGCTGTTTTTT. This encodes CASSSESSGELFF.

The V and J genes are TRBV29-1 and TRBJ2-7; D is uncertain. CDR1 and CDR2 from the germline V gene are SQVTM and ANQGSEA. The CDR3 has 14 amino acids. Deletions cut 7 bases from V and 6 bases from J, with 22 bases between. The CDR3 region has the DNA TGCAGCGGCCGGCTCGTCCAGGTCCTACGCGAGCAGTACTTC. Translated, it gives CSGRLVQVLREQYF.

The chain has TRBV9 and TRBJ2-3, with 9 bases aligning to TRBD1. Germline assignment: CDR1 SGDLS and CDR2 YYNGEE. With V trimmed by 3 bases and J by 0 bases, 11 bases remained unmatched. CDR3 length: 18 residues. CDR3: CASSGLSRDRASTDTQYF. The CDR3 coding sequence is TGTGCCAGCAGCGGACTCTCTAGGGACAGGGCTAGCACAGATACGCAGTATTTT.

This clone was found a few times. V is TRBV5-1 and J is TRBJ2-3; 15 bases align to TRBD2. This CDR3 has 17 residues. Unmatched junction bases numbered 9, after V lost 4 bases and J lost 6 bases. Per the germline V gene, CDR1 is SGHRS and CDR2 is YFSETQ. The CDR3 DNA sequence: TGCGCCAGCAGCCCTGGGGGACTAGCGGGAGGCCTGGATACGCAGTATTTT. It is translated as CASSPGGLAGGLDTQYF.

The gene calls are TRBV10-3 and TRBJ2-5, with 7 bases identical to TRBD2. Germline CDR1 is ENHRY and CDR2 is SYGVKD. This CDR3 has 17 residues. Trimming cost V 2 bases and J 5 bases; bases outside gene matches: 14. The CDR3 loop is CAISEVPGRSSGETQYF. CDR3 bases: TGTGCCATCAGTGAGGTCCCCGGGAGGTCCAGCGGGGAGACCCAGTACTTC.

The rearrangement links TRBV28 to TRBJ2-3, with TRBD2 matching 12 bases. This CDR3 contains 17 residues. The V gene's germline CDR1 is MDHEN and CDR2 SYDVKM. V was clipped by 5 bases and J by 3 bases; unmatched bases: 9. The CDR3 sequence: CASSTPTSGSWTDTQYF. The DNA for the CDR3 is TGTGCCAGCAGTACTCCGACTAGCGGGAGCTGGACAGATACGCAGTATTTT.

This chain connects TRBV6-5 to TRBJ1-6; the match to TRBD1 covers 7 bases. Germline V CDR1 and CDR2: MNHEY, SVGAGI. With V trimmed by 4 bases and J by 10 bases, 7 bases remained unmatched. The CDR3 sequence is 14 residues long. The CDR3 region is CASSSHRGESPLHF. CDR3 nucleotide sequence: TGTGCCAGCAGTTCCCACAGGGGCGAGTCACCCCTCCACTTT.

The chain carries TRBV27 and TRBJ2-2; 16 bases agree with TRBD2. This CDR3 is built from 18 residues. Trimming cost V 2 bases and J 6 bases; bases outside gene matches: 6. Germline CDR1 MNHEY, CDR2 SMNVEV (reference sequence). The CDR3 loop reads CASSLSGTSGREAGELFF. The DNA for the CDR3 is TGTGCCAGCAGTTTAAGCGGGACTAGCGGGAGGGAAGCCGGGGAGCTGTTTTTT.